This T cell receptor (beta chain) was sequenced in a study of blood T cell repertoires in COVID-19. At the level of the study: T cells, B-cell-depleted T cells, or PBMCs provided the cDNA or gDNA that served as material.

Here immunoSEQ multiplex PCR was the method, and the copy in TCRdb shows in-frame clones only, minus some. Of about 480,000 clones detected, 89% appear once; the ten largest clones hold 0.75% to 0.9%. The Seattle patients, enrolled during active infection, were followed longitudinally. This TCR was sampled from a man between 18 and 35 years old with COVID-19, enrolled during active disease. Sequencing was done on a sample of peripheral blood.

The chain's CDR3 is CASSAGLEAFF. Written as DNA, the CDR3 is TGTGCCAGTAGTGCCGGACTTGAAGCTTTCTTT. The chain has TRBV19 and TRBJ1-1; D unclear. Germline assignment: CDR1 LNHDA and CDR2 SQIVND (reference sequence). Trimming pared 5 bases from V and 7 bases from J, leaving 8 bases between. This CDR3 has 11 residues.